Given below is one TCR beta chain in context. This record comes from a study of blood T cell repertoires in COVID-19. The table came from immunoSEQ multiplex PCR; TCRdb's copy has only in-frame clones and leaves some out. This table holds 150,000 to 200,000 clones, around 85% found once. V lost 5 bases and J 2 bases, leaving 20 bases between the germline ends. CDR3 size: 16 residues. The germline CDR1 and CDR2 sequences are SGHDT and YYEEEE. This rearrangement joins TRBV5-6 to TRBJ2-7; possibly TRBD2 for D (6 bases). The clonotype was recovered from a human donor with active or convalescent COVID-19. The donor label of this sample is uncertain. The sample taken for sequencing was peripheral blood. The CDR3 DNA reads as TGTGCCAGCAGGGAGGCCTCCGGGACTTCAACCTACGAGCAGTACTTC. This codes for CASREASGTSTYEQYF. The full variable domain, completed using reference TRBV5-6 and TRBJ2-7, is DAGVTQSPTHLIKTRGQQVTLRCSPKSGHDTVSWYQQALGQGPQFIFQYYEEEERQRGNFPDRFSGHQFPNYSSELNVNALLLGDSALYLCASREASGTSTYEQYFGPGTRLTVT.